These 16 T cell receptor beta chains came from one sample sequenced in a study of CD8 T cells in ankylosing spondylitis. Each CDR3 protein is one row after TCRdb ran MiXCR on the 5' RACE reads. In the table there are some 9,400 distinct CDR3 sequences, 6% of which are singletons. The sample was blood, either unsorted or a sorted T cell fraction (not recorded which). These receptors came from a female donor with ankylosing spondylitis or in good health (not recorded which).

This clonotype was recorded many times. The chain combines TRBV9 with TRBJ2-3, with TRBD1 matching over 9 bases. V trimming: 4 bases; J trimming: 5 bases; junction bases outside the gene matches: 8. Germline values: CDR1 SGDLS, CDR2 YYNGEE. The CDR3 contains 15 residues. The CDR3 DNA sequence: TGTGCCAGCAGCCTCTGGGACAGGGAAGGAGATACGCAGTATTTT. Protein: CASSLWDREGDTQYF.

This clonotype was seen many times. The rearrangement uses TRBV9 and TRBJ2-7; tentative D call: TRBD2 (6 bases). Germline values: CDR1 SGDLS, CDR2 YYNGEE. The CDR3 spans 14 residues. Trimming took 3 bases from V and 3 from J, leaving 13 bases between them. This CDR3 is CASSGRDSNYEQYF. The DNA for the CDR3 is TGTGCCAGCAGCGGACGGGACTCCAACTACGAGCAGTACTTC.

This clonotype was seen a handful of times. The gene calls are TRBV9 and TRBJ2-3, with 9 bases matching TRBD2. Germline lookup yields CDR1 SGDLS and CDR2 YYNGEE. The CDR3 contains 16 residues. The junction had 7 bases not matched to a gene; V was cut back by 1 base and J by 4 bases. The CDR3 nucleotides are TGTGCCAGCAGCGTAAGAGGCGGGGGGGCCGCAGATACGCAGTATTTT. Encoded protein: CASSVRGGGAADTQYF.

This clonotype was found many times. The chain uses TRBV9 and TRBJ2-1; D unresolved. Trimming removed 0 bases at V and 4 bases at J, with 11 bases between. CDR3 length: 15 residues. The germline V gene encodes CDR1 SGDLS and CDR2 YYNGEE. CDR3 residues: CASSVDFGNYNEQFF. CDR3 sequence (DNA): TGTGCCAGCAGCGTAGACTTTGGGAATTACAATGAGCAGTTCTTC.

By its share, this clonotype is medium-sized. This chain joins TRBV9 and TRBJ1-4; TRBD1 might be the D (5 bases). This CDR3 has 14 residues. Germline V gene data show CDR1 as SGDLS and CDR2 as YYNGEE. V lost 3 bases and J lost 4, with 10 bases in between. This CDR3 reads CASSGGGDNEKLFF. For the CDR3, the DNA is TGTGCCAGCAGCGGTGGAGGGGATAATGAAAAACTGTTTTTT.

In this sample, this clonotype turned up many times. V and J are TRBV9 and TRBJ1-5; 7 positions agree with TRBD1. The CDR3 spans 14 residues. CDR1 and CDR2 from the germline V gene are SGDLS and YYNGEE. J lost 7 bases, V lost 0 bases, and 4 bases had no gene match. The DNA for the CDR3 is TGTGCCAGCAGCGTAGGAGGGGGCGGGCAGCCCCAGCATTTT. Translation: CASSVGGGGQPQHF.

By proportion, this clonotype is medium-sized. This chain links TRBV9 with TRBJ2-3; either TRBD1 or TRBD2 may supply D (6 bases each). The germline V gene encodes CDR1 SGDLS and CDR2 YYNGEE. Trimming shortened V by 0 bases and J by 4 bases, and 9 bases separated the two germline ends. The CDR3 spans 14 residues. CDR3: CASSVAGGPDTQYF. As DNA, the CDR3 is TGTGCCAGCAGCGTAGCTGGGGGGCCAGATACGCAGTATTTT.

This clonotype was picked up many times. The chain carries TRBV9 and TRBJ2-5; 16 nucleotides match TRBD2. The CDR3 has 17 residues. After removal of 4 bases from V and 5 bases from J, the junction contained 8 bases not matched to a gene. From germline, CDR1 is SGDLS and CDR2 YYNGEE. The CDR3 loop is CASSTGTSGGARETQYF. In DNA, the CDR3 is TGTGCCAGCAGCACGGGGACTAGCGGGGGGGCCCGGGAGACCCAGTACTTC.

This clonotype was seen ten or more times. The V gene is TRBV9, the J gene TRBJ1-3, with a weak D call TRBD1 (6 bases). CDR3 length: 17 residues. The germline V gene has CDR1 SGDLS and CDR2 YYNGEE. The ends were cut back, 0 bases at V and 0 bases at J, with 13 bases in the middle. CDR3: CASSVGGGVGSGNTIYF. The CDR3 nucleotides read TGTGCCAGCAGCGTAGGAGGGGGAGTGGGCTCTGGAAACACCATATATTTT.

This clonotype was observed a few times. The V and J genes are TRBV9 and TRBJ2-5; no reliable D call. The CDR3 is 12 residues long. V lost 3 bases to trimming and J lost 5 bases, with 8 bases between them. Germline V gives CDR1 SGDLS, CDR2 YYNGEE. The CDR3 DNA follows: TGTGCCAGCAGCGGCTTACAGGAGACCCAGTACTTC. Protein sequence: CASSGLQETQYF.

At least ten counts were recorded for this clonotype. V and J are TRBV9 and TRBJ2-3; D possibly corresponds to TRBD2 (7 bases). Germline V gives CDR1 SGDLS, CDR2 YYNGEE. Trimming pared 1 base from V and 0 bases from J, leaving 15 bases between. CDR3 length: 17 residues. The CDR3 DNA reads TGTGCCAGCAGCGTACCGAATGGGGGGGCTAGCACAGATACGCAGTATTTT. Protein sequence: CASSVPNGGASTDTQYF.

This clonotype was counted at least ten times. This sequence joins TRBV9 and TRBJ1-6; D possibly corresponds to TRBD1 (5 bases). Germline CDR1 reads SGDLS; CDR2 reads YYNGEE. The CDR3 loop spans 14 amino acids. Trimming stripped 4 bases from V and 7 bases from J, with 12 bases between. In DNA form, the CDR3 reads TGTGCCAGCAGCTACGCAGACAGCAATTCACCCCTCCACTTT. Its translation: CASSYADSNSPLHF. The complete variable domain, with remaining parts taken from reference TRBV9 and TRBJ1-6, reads DSGVTQTPKHLITATGQRVTLRCSPRSGDLSVYWYQQSLDQGLQFLIQYYNGEERAKGNILERFSAQQFPDLHSELNLSSLELGDSALYFCASSYADSNSPLHFGNGTRLTVT.

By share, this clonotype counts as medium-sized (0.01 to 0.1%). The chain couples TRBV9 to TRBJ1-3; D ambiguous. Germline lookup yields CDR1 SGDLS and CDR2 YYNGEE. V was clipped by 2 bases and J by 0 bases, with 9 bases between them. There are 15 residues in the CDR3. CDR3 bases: TGTGCCAGCAGCGTGGCAGGCCACTCTGGAAACACCATATATTTT. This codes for CASSVAGHSGNTIYF.

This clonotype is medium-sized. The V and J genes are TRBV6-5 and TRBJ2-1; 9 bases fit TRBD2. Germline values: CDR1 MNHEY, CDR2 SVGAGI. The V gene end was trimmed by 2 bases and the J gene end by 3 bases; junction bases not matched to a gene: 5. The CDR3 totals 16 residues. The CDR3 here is CASSYGLAGSYNEQFF. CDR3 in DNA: TGTGCCAGCAGTTACGGCCTAGCGGGAAGCTACAATGAGCAGTTCTTC.

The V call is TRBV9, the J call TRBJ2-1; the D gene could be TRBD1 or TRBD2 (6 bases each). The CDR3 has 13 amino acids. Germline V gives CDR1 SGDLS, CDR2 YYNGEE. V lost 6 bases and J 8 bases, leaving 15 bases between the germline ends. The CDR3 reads CASTALRGDEQFF. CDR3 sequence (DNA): TGTGCCAGCACCGCTCTAAGGGGGGATGAGCAGTTCTTC.

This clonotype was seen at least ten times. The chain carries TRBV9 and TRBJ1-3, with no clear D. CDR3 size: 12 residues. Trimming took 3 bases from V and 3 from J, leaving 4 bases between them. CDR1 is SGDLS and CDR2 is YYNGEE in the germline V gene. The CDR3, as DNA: TGTGCCAGCAGCGCGAGTGGAAACACCATATATTTT. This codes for CASSASGNTIYF.